What follows are 28 T cell receptor beta chains derived from one specimen sequenced in a study of PD-1 blockade in classical Hodgkin lymphoma. Each patient experienced a relapse that followed autologous stem cell transplantation, and brentuximab vedotin exposure varied. The table came from immunoSEQ multiplex PCR; TCRdb's copy has only in-frame clones and leaves some out. The sample yields 11,000 to 15,000 clones, 81% seen once. Source: peripheral blood mononuclear cells (PBMCs), taken at baseline. These receptors came from a human donor with classical Hodgkin lymphoma.

This clone has only one observation. The chain has TRBV19 and TRBJ1-3; D call uncertain. The CDR3 has 12 amino acids. The germline V gene has CDR1 LNHDA and CDR2 SQIVND (reference sequence). The V gene lost 8 bases and the J gene lost 4 bases, with 9 bases spanning the gap. CDR3 amino acids: CASGIWGNTIYF. The CDR3 region has the DNA TGTGCCAGTGGGATTTGGGGAAACACCATATATTTT. The variable domain in full, completed from reference TRBV19 and TRBJ1-3, reads DGGITQSPKYLFRKEGQNVTLSCEQNLNHDAMYWYRQDPGQGLRLIYYSQIVNDFQKGDIAEGYSVSREKKESFPLTVTSAQKNPTAFYLCASGIWGNTIYFGEGSWLTVV.

This chain joins TRBV7-9 and TRBJ1-4; D is unclear. CDR3 length: 13 residues. CDR1 and CDR2 from the germline V gene are SEHNR and FQNEAQ (reference sequence). With 1 base removed from V and 15 bases from J, the gap between germline ends came to 15 bases. In DNA, the CDR3 is TGTGCCAGCAGCTTAGGGGCGCAAGGGCCGGTGTTTTTT. Protein product: CASSLGAQGPVFF.

J is TRBJ2-5 and V is TRBV2; perhaps D is TRBD1 or TRBD2 (5 bases each). Trimming took 4 bases from V and 4 from J, leaving 13 bases between them. CDR3 length: 14 residues. Germline-derived CDR1 and CDR2 are SNHLY and FYNNEI. CDR3: CASSVGGSTETQYF. In DNA, the CDR3 is TGTGCCAGCAGTGTTGGGGGTAGCACAGAGACCCAGTACTTC.

The chain is built from TRBV5-6 and TRBJ1-1; TRBD1 is a possible D gene (5 bases). Germline V gene data show CDR1 as SGHDT and CDR2 as YYEEEE. V gave up 4 bases and J gave up 3 bases, with 10 bases separating them. The length of the CDR3 is 13 residues. CDR3 DNA: TGTGCCAGCAGCCTTGGACACTACACTGAAGCTTTCTTT. Its protein product is CASSLGHYTEAFF.

The rearrangement uses TRBV7-3 and TRBJ1-2; no clear D gene. CDR1 is SGHTA and CDR2 is FQGTGA in the germline V gene. The CDR3 length is 16 residues. V was pared by 5 bases and J by 7 bases, with 23 bases between. DNA of the CDR3: TGTGCCAGCAGCGCTCAAGGTGGGCAGGCGTCCCCTGGCTACACCTTC. This sequence encodes CASSAQGGQASPGYTF.

The chain recombines TRBV7-9 with TRBJ2-1, with 10 positions matching TRBD2. The trim removed 1 base at V and 9 bases at J, leaving 15 bases unmatched. The germline gives CDR1 SEHNR, CDR2 FQNEAQ (reference sequence). This CDR3 has 18 amino acids. The CDR3: CASSLGRPASGGLGEQFF. CDR3 in DNA: TGTGCCAGCAGCTTAGGGCGCCCCGCTAGCGGGGGTTTGGGTGAGCAGTTCTTC. The full variable domain, in which reference TRBV7-9 and TRBJ2-1 provide the parts outside the CDR3, is DTGVSQNPRHKITKRGQNVTFRCDPISEHNRLYWYRQTLGQGPEFLTYFQNEAQLEKSRLLSDRFSAERPKGSFSTLEIQRTEQGDSAMYLCASSLGRPASGGLGEQFFGPGTRLTVL.

The chain combines TRBV21-1 with TRBJ2-7; whether TRBD1, the table's D call, matches the DNA was not checked. TRBV21-1 is a pseudogene locus. This CDR3 is 12 amino acids long. The CDR3 DNA is TGTGCCAGCAGTGTAGGGGGCCACGAGCAGTACTTC. This gives the protein CASSVGGHEQYF.

The genes are TRBV6-6 and TRBJ1-2; 9 bases line up with TRBD1. The CDR3 is 14 residues long. CDR1 and CDR2 (germline): MNHNY, SVGAGI (reference sequence). The V gene end was trimmed by 4 bases and the J gene end by 7 bases; junction bases not matched to a gene: 7. CDR3 nucleotides: TGTGCCAGCAGTTCAGGACAGGGGAAGGTTGGCTACACCTTC. It specifies CASSSGQGKVGYTF.

The chain recombines TRBV19 with TRBJ1-2; D gene unclear. Germline-derived CDR1 and CDR2 are LNHDA and SQIVND (reference sequence). The CDR3 has 12 residues. V dropped 3 bases and J dropped 6 bases, with 8 bases sitting between them. The CDR3 DNA reads TGTGCCAGTAGTATTTTCTTTGATGGCTACACCTTC. Translating gives CASSIFFDGYTF.

The chain links TRBV5-1 to TRBJ2-3; D call uncertain. CDR3 length: 14 amino acids. CDR1 and CDR2 (germline): SGHRS, YFSETQ. Trimming left V 4 bases short and J 3 bases short, with 12 bases between. The CDR3 protein is CASSHTRATDTQYF. As DNA, the CDR3 is TGCGCCAGCAGCCACACGCGAGCTACAGATACGCAGTATTTT.

This chain links TRBV5-4 with TRBJ1-1; D is uncertain. V lost 0 bases and J 1 base, leaving 16 bases between the germline ends. This CDR3 spans 17 amino acids. Germline V gene lookup returns CDR1 SGHNT and CDR2 YYREEE (reference sequence). Here the CDR3 DNA reads TGTGCCAGCAGCTTGGAGGCTATCAGCAGGACGAACACTGAAGCTTTCTTT. Translated: CASSLEAISRTNTEAFF.

This clone came up once. The CDR3 sequence is CASSPPRGSEQADTQYF. In nucleotides, the CDR3 is TGTGCCAGCTCACCACCACGGGGAAGCGAGCAAGCAGATACGCAGTATTTT. This chain uses TRBV18 with TRBJ2-3; possible D gene TRBD2, 5 bases. This CDR3 is built from 17 residues. From germline, CDR1 is KGHSH and CDR2 LQKENI. V lost 0 bases, J lost 4 bases, and 17 bases lay in between.

The V gene is TRBV6-5, the J gene TRBJ1-2; 7 nucleotides line up with TRBD1. V lost 2 bases to trimming and J lost 5 bases; unmatched junction nucleotides: 2. Germline V CDR1 and CDR2: MNHEY, SVGAGI. CDR3 length equals 13 residues. In DNA, the CDR3 is TGTGCCAGCAGTTACCAGGGGGAGTATGGCTACACCTTC. This gives the protein CASSYQGEYGYTF.

This rearrangement joins TRBV10-3 to TRBJ2-2, with D tentatively TRBD1 or TRBD2 (6 bases each). Between the trimmed V and J ends, which lost 5 bases and 3 bases, there was a span of 13 bases. Germline V gene lookup returns CDR1 ENHRY and CDR2 SYGVKD. There are 15 residues in the CDR3. CDR3 nucleotides: TGTGCCATCAGTCCGAGGGGGGACCACACCGGGGAGCTGTTTTTT. Translated: CAISPRGDHTGELFF.

The chain recombines TRBV5-5 with TRBJ2-1; D perhaps matches TRBD2 (6 bases). The germline CDR1 and CDR2 sequences are SGHKS and YYEKEE (reference sequence). V was shortened by 4 bases and J by 5 bases, with 16 bases between the two germline ends. CDR3 length: 15 residues. The CDR3 reads CASSTSGVVHNEQFF. CDR3 nucleotide sequence: TGTGCCAGCAGCACTTCGGGGGTAGTTCACAATGAGCAGTTCTTC.

The rearrangement joins TRBV5-1 to TRBJ2-6; tentatively, D is TRBD1 (5 bases). The CDR3 runs to 15 residues. Germline lookup yields CDR1 SGHRS and CDR2 YFSETQ. Trimming cost V 5 bases and J 0 bases, with 9 bases left between them. As DNA, the CDR3 is TGCGCCAGCAGTTATCAGGGCTCTGGGGCCAACGTCCTGACTTTC. It translates to CASSYQGSGANVLTF.

Points on this clone: A junction boundary mismatches the germline segment, possibly from a read error. V gene TRBV7-7 combines with J gene TRBJ2-1, with D possibly being TRBD2 (5 bases). Germline CDR1 reads SSHAT; CDR2 reads FNYEAQ (reference sequence). This CDR3 has 13 residues. The CDR3 DNA is TGTGCTAGCAGCTTAGGACTGGAGAATGAGCAGTTCTTC. Protein product: CASSLGLENEQFF.

By frequency in the sample, this clone is large (0.1 to 1%). The sample carries other DNA sequences with the same CDR3. J is TRBJ1-5 and V is TRBV7-8; TRBD1 matches at 9 bases. Germline CDR1 is SGHVS and CDR2 is FQNEAQ. The CDR3 runs 14 residues. V lost 5 bases, J lost 4 bases, and 3 bases stayed unmatched. Here the CDR3 DNA reads TGTGCCAGCAGCCCGGGACAGGGAAATCAGCCCCAGCATTTT. Its translation: CASSPGQGNQPQHF.

V is TRBV9 and J is TRBJ1-4, with TRBD1 identical over 8 bases. Germline CDR1 is SGDLS and CDR2 is YYNGEE. The CDR3 contains 14 residues. V was pared by 2 bases and J by 6 bases, with 3 bases of the junction left unmatched. This CDR3 reads CASSVSDRDEKLFF. The CDR3 bases are TGTGCCAGCAGCGTCTCGGACAGGGATGAAAAACTGTTTTTT.

The chain carries TRBV9 and TRBJ1-1, with TRBD1 identical over 7 bases. Germline CDR1 and CDR2: SGDLS and YYNGEE. The CDR3 is 14 amino acids. J lost 11 bases, V lost 4 bases, and 14 bases had no gene match. CDR3 sequence reads: CASSSSVGGQVAFF. The CDR3 bases are TGTGCCAGCAGCTCGAGTGTGGGTGGACAGGTCGCTTTCTTT.

The chain recombines TRBV11-2 with TRBJ2-3; D is perhaps TRBD2 (6 bases). The CDR3 is 17 residues long. V lost 8 bases and J 3 bases, leaving 24 bases between the germline ends. CDR1 is SGHAT, CDR2 FQNNGV, per germline. Here the CDR3 reads CASQAGGLLDHTDTQYF. The CDR3 DNA reads as TGTGCCAGCCAAGCTGGAGGGCTGTTGGATCATACAGATACGCAGTATTTT.

This sequence joins TRBV30 and TRBJ2-3; perhaps TRBD2 as D (5 bases). The germline V gene encodes CDR1 GTSNPN and CDR2 SVGIG (reference sequence). Between the trimmed V and J ends, which lost 1 base and 2 bases, there was a span of 10 bases. CDR3 length: 14 amino acids. The CDR3 nucleotides are TGTGCCTGGAGTGCGGGGAGATACACAGATACGCAGTATTTT. Protein product: CAWSAGRYTDTQYF.

V is TRBV5-1 and J is TRBJ2-7; a possible D gene is TRBD2 (5 bases). Germline V lookup: CDR1 SGHRS, CDR2 YFSETQ. With 4 bases removed from V and 0 bases from J, the gap between germline ends came to 17 bases. The CDR3 length is 16 residues. The CDR3 sequence: CASSQDEGRPSYEQYF. The DNA for the CDR3 is TGCGCCAGCAGCCAAGACGAGGGCCGGCCCTCCTACGAGCAGTACTTC.

The rearrangement links TRBV16 to TRBJ2-5, with D possibly being TRBD2 (5 bases). The CDR3 is 13 amino acids. CDR1 is KGHSY, CDR2 FQNENV, per germline. V was pared by 6 bases and J by 4 bases, with 12 bases between. Here the CDR3 DNA reads TGTGCCAGCAGACCGGGGTTGAGAGAGACCCAGTACTTC. Residues: CASRPGLRETQYF.

This clone was observed a few times. This chain connects TRBV7-8 to TRBJ2-1; 7 nucleotides line up with TRBD1. The CDR3 sequence is 15 residues long. The V gene end was trimmed by 1 base and the J gene end by 4 bases; junction bases not matched to a gene: 4. Germline V gene sequence: CDR1 SGHVS, CDR2 FQNEAQ. The CDR3 sequence: CASSLDRGTYNEQFF. For the CDR3, the DNA is TGTGCCAGCAGCTTAGACAGGGGAACATACAATGAGCAGTTCTTC.

The J gene is TRBJ1-2, the V gene TRBV23-1, with D uncertain. TRBV23-1 is reported as an ORF; its role is uncertain. Trimming shortened V by 7 bases and J by 3 bases, and 21 bases separated the two germline ends. CDR3 length: 16 amino acids. CDR3 sequence: CASTQTAGHHDYGYTF. The CDR3 nucleotides are TGCGCCAGCACACAAACGGCGGGCCACCACGACTATGGCTACACCTTC.

This clone came up a few times. This sequence joins TRBV5-4 and TRBJ2-5, with D maybe TRBD2 (6 bases). The CDR3 spans 12 residues. The V gene lost 1 base and the J gene lost 8 bases, with 9 bases spanning the gap. Per the germline V gene, CDR1 is SGHNT and CDR2 is YYREEE (reference sequence). The CDR3 DNA sequence: TGTGCCAGCAGCTTGTGGGAGGATACCCAGTACTTC. Translation gives CASSLWEDTQYF. The variable domain in full, completed from reference TRBV5-4 and TRBJ2-5, reads ETGVTQSPTHLIKTRGQQVTLRCSSQSGHNTVSWYQQALGQGPQFIFQYYREEENGRGNFPPRFSGLQFPNYSSELNVNALELDDSALYLCASSLWEDTQYFGPGTRLLVL.

The chain combines TRBV9 with TRBJ2-5, with 7 bases matching TRBD1. Germline lookup yields CDR1 SGDLS and CDR2 YYNGEE. Germline trimming cut 0 bases from V and 4 bases from J; bases unmatched to any gene: 6. The CDR3 covers 15 residues. CDR3 in amino acids: CASSVGGGRGETQYF. In DNA form, the CDR3 reads TGTGCCAGCAGCGTAGGAGGGGGCCGGGGAGAGACCCAGTACTTC.